What follows are 22 T cell receptor beta chains derived from one specimen sequenced in a study of blood T cell repertoires in COVID-19. Clones were sequenced by immunoSEQ multiplex PCR, and TCRdb holds only the in-frame ones, with some missing. Of 150,000 or so clones in the sample, over 75% were seen once. The sample consisted of peripheral blood. Source of these receptors: a human donor in a cohort sampled during active COVID-19.

This clone is a singleton in its sample. The chain is built from TRBV7-2 and TRBJ2-7; 13 bases line up with TRBD2. The germline CDR1 and CDR2 sequences are SGHTA and FQGNSA. The CDR3 is made up of 15 amino acids. Trimming cost V 5 bases and J 2 bases; bases outside gene matches: 3. This CDR3 is CASSPGTSGTYEQYF. The CDR3 nucleotides read TGTGCCAGCAGCCCCGGGACTAGCGGGACCTACGAGCAGTACTTC.

V gene TRBV6-1 combines with J gene TRBJ2-2; the match to TRBD1 covers 9 bases. Germline V gene sequence: CDR1 MNHNS, CDR2 SASEGT. The V and J ends lost 1 base and 3 bases, in that order; junction bases with no gene match: 0. CDR3 length equals 15 residues. CDR3: CASSEGTGDTGELFF. In DNA form, the CDR3 reads TGTGCCAGCAGTGAAGGGACAGGGGACACCGGGGAGCTGTTTTTT.

The chain joins TRBV7-8 to TRBJ2-7, with D unclear. V dropped 6 bases and J dropped 0 bases, with 9 bases sitting between them. Germline-derived CDR1 and CDR2 are SGHVS and FQNEAQ. This CDR3 is built from 13 residues. CDR3 in DNA: TGTGCCAGCAGTGTCATTAGCTCCTACGAGCAGTACTTC. Its translation: CASSVISSYEQYF.

This chain joins TRBV27 and TRBJ1-2, with D possibly being TRBD1 (5 bases). The germline V gene encodes CDR1 MNHEY and CDR2 SMNVEV (reference sequence). V was shortened by 4 bases and J by 1 base, with 10 bases between the two germline ends. The CDR3 sequence is 14 residues long. CDR3 sequence reads: CASSSQGGNYGYTF. CDR3 in DNA: TGTGCCAGCAGTTCCCAGGGAGGTAACTATGGCTACACCTTC.

The chain couples TRBV5-4 to TRBJ1-1; possible D gene TRBD1, 6 bases. The CDR3 spans 15 residues. The V end lost 4 bases, the J end lost 4 bases, and 17 bases lay between the germline ends. Per the germline V gene, CDR1 is SGHNT and CDR2 is YYREEE (reference sequence). The CDR3: CASSRPITGSTEAFF. CDR3 bases: TGTGCCAGCAGCCGCCCCATAACAGGGAGCACTGAAGCTTTCTTT.

This chain joins TRBV9 and TRBJ1-1; tentative D call: TRBD1 (5 bases). In germline, CDR1 is SGDLS, CDR2 YYNGEE. V was pared by 0 bases and J by 0 bases, with 9 bases between. CDR3 length: 15 residues. Written as DNA, the CDR3 is TGTGCCAGCAGCGTAGAGGGGAACATGAACACTGAAGCTTTCTTT. Its protein product is CASSVEGNMNTEAFF.

The chain links TRBV19 to TRBJ1-2, with 7 bases that match TRBD1. CDR1 LNHDA and CDR2 SQIVND come from the germline V gene (reference sequence). V lost 3 bases, J lost 4 bases, and 8 bases stayed unmatched. The CDR3 covers 15 residues. In DNA form, the CDR3 reads TGTGCCAGTAGTATCCAGGACAGGAGCGGCTATGGCTACACCTTC. It codes for CASSIQDRSGYGYTF.

The V and J genes are TRBV21-1 and TRBJ1-1; TRBD1 is the table's D call and was not checked against the DNA. TRBV21-1 is a known pseudogene. This CDR3 is built from 20 residues. CDR3 coding DNA: TGTGCCAGCACCGAATGGGGGGGACAGGGGATCCGTCGCGTGAACACTGAAGCTTTCTTT. Amino acids: CASTEWGGQGIRRVNTEAFF.

This rearrangement joins TRBV6-5 to TRBJ2-5; 9 bases fit TRBD2. This CDR3 has 14 residues. J gave up 2 bases and V 9 bases, and 7 bases lay outside the gene matches. Germline assignment: CDR1 MNHEY and CDR2 SVGAGI. CDR3 bases: TGTGCCAGTACGCCGGGACTAGCTCAAGAGACCCAGTACTTC. Translating it yields CASTPGLAQETQYF.

This clone was counted only a few times. This chain links TRBV7-2 with TRBJ1-4, with 7 bases lining up with TRBD1. CDR3 length equals 15 residues. The V gene end was trimmed by 1 base and the J gene end by 3 bases; junction bases not matched to a gene: 2. The germline V gene has CDR1 SGHTA and CDR2 FQGNSA. CDR3 sequence (DNA): TGTGCCAGCAGCTTAGGGGGACAGTCTAATGAAAAACTGTTTTTT. This encodes CASSLGGQSNEKLFF.

The chain links TRBV30 to TRBJ2-6; TRBD1 matches at 8 bases. The CDR3 covers 20 residues. Germline V gene lookup returns CDR1 GTSNPN and CDR2 SVGIG (reference sequence). The ends lost 2 bases at V and 0 bases at J; junction bases unmatched: 15. The chain's CDR3 is CAWSLLSRRGRLSGANVLTF. CDR3 nucleotides: TGTGCCTGGAGTTTATTATCCCGCAGGGGGCGGCTCTCTGGGGCCAACGTCCTGACTTTC. The full variable domain, in which reference TRBV30 and TRBJ2-6 provide the parts outside the CDR3, is SQTIHQWPATLVQPVGSPLSLECTVEGTSNPNLYWYRQAAGRGLQLLFYSVGIGQISSEVPQNLSASRPQDRQFILSSKKLLLSDSGFYLCAWSLLSRRGRLSGANVLTFGAGSRLTVL.

This clone appeared a few times. This chain connects TRBV2 to TRBJ2-1, with D possibly TRBD2 on 6 matching bases. V lost 4 bases and J lost 0, with 13 bases in between. Germline CDR1 reads SNHLY; CDR2 reads FYNNEI. The CDR3 runs to 16 residues. The CDR3 DNA is TGTGCCAGCAGTGCTCCTAGCGCGAGCTCCTACAATGAGCAGTTCTTC. Translating it yields CASSAPSASSYNEQFF. Full variable domain (rest looked up from reference TRBV2 and TRBJ2-1): EPEVTQTPSHQVTQMGQEVILRCVPISNHLYFYWYRQILGQKVEFLVSFYNNEISEKSEIFDDQFSVERPDGSNFTLKIRSTKLEDSAMYFCASSAPSASSYNEQFFGPGTRLTVL.

The genes are TRBV4-2 and TRBJ2-1; tentatively, D is TRBD2 (5 bases). Germline lookup yields CDR1 LGHNA and CDR2 YNFKEQ. This CDR3 has 16 residues. V was trimmed by 1 base and J by 4 bases, leaving 14 bases between them. The CDR3 sequence is CASSQGTDRGYNEQFF. CDR3 nucleotides: TGTGCCAGCAGCCAAGGGACTGATCGAGGATACAATGAGCAGTTCTTC.

The rearrangement joins TRBV24-1 to TRBJ1-5; TRBD1 agrees at 10 bases. Per the germline V gene, CDR1 is KGHDR and CDR2 is SFDVKD. Trimming at V came to 4 bases and at J to 5 bases, leaving 7 bases not matched to a gene. This CDR3 is 16 amino acids long. Here the CDR3 reads CATSESGTGDHQPQHF. CDR3 in DNA: TGTGCCACCAGTGAGTCCGGGACAGGGGATCATCAGCCCCAGCATTTT.

The chain links TRBV5-1 to TRBJ1-5, with 7 bases lining up with TRBD1. Germline loops: CDR1 SGHRS, CDR2 YFSETQ. The V gene end was trimmed by 7 bases and the J gene end by 0 bases; junction bases not matched to a gene: 4. The CDR3 is 14 amino acids. CDR3 residues: CASERQGSNQPQHF. The CDR3 region has the DNA TGCGCCAGCGAACGACAGGGTAGCAATCAGCCCCAGCATTTT.

The CDR3 spells CASSPHFGLSTDTQYF. The DNA for the CDR3 is TGTGCCAGCAGCCCCCATTTTGGACTTAGCACAGATACGCAGTATTTT. The V gene is TRBV28, the J gene TRBJ2-3; D is perhaps TRBD2 (5 bases). Germline values: CDR1 MDHEN, CDR2 SYDVKM. V lost 6 bases and J lost 0, with 16 bases in between. The CDR3 spans 16 residues.

The rearrangement uses TRBV18 and TRBJ1-2; D uncertain. Germline values: CDR1 KGHSH, CDR2 LQKENI. V was cut by 4 bases and J by 0 bases, with 12 bases left in between. The CDR3 loop spans 15 amino acids. The DNA of the CDR3 is TGTGCCAGCTCACGAGAAGTGACAACTAACTATGGCTACACCTTC. As protein: CASSREVTTNYGYTF.

The chain carries TRBV7-2 and TRBJ2-7; 7 nucleotides agree with TRBD2. The germline gives CDR1 SGHTA, CDR2 FQGNSA. The V gene end was trimmed by 1 base and the J gene end by 2 bases; junction bases not matched to a gene: 8. CDR3 length equals 16 residues. The chain's CDR3 is CASSLVVGGRPYEQYF. The CDR3 DNA reads as TGTGCCAGCAGCTTAGTTGTGGGAGGGCGTCCCTACGAGCAGTACTTC.

This rearrangement joins TRBV5-1 to TRBJ2-3, with 8 bases fitting TRBD2. Germline V gene lookup returns CDR1 SGHRS and CDR2 YFSETQ. The CDR3 runs to 16 residues. V lost 4 bases to trimming and J lost 2 bases; unmatched junction nucleotides: 9. The CDR3: CASSQGLAGNTDTQYF. The DNA of the CDR3 is TGCGCCAGCAGCCAAGGACTAGCAGGTAACACAGATACGCAGTATTTT. The variable domain in full, completed from reference TRBV5-1 and TRBJ2-3, reads KAGVTQTPRYLIKTRGQQVTLSCSPISGHRSVSWYQQTPGQGLQFLFEYFSETQRNKGNFPGRFSGRQFSNSRSEMNVSTLELGDSALYLCASSQGLAGNTDTQYFGPGTRLTVL.

The chain employs TRBV14 and TRBJ2-2; D not certain. The germline CDR1 and CDR2 sequences are SGHDN and FVKESK. Trimming cost V 4 bases and J 8 bases, with 11 bases left between them. The CDR3 totals 13 residues. This CDR3 reads CASSPRVLGELFF. The DNA of the CDR3 is TGTGCCAGCAGCCCCCGGGTCTTAGGGGAGCTGTTTTTT.

This clone was detected only once. V gene TRBV9 combines with J gene TRBJ1-2; TRBD1 aligns across 9 bases. The V gene's germline CDR1 is SGDLS and CDR2 YYNGEE. J lost 8 bases, V lost 6 bases, and 8 bases had no gene match. This CDR3 is built from 13 residues. Written as DNA, the CDR3 is TGTGCCAGCAACCGGGACAGGGACACCGGCTACACCTTC. Translated, it gives CASNRDRDTGYTF.

This clone was found once. The chain uses TRBV30 and TRBJ1-1; weak D call: TRBD1 (5 bases). The CDR3 sequence is 14 residues long. The germline gives CDR1 GTSNPN, CDR2 SVGIG (reference sequence). V gave up 4 bases and J gave up 1 base, with 13 bases separating them. CDR3 sequence (DNA): TGTGCCTGGAAGGGGATAAGTAGGAACACTGAAGCTTTCTTT. Its translation: CAWKGISRNTEAFF. The variable domain in full, with the rest retrieved from reference TRBV30 and TRBJ1-1, is SQTIHQWPATLVQPVGSPLSLECTVEGTSNPNLYWYRQAAGRGLQLLFYSVGIGQISSEVPQNLSASRPQDRQFILSSKKLLLSDSGFYLCAWKGISRNTEAFFGQGTRLTVV.